Listed below are T cell receptor beta chains from one sample, sequenced in a study of cytomegalovirus exposure and HLA in healthy donors. Using immunoSEQ multiplex PCR, the repertoire was profiled, and TCRdb retains in-frame clones only, with some absent. The table includes 160,000 or so clones, about 80% detected once. Sequencing was done on a sample of PBMCs. These TCRs come from a young man in good health and CMV-seronegative. Each CDR3 is given with its conserved first and last residue. D genes are given only for firm matches. Size is stated for part of the rows, as once, few or many counts, or as a class when the clone is expanded.

j_gene: TRBJ2-2
v_gene: TRBV5-6
len: 15
abundance: few
d_gene: NA
CDR3nt: TGTGCCAGCAGCTTGGTCAGGGAAGGCACCGGGGAGCTGTTTTTT
CDR3aa: CASSLVREGTGELFF

j_gene: TRBJ2-7
v_gene: TRBV28
len: 15
abundance: few
d_gene: NA
CDR3nt: TGTGCCAGCAGTTTTCAGGGGCGCAGCCCCTACGAGCAGTACTTC
CDR3aa: CASSFQGRSPYEQYF

j_gene: TRBJ1-1
v_gene: TRBV6-1
len: 14
abundance: NA
d_gene: TRBD1
CDR3nt: TGTGCCAGCAGTGAGACAGGGTTGAACACTGAAGCTTTCTTT
CDR3aa: CASSETGLNTEAFF

j_gene: TRBJ2-7
v_gene: TRBV4-1
len: 16
abundance: NA
d_gene: TRBD1
CDR3nt: TGCGCCAGCAGCCAAGATCACGGACAGGGGGCCTACGAGCAGTACTTC
CDR3aa: CASSQDHGQGAYEQYF

j_gene: TRBJ2-7
v_gene: TRBV5-1
len: 15
abundance: NA
d_gene: NA
CDR3nt: TGCGCCAGCAGCTACAGTTCCGAGACACGTACGATTGAGTACTTC
CDR3aa: CASSYSSETRTIEYF

j_gene: TRBJ1-2
v_gene: TRBV7-6
len: 16
abundance: NA
d_gene: TRBD1
CDR3nt: TGTGCCAGCAGCTTAGAGGGGGCAGGGGGTTTCTATGGCTACACCTTC
CDR3aa: CASSLEGAGGFYGYTF

j_gene: TRBJ2-3
v_gene: TRBV27
len: 16
abundance: NA
d_gene: TRBD2
CDR3nt: TGTGCCAGCAGTACAACTAGCGGGCCCCAGGCGGATACGCAGTATTTT
CDR3aa: CASSTTSGPQADTQYF

j_gene: TRBJ2-3
v_gene: TRBV5-1
len: 16
abundance: NA
d_gene: TRBD1
CDR3nt: TGCGCCAGCAGCTTAAAGACAGGGATGGGAACAGATACGCAGTATTTT
CDR3aa: CASSLKTGMGTDTQYF

j_gene: TRBJ1-6
v_gene: TRBV28
len: 15
abundance: NA
d_gene: TRBD1
CDR3nt: TGTGCCAGCAGTTCACCGACAGGGTATAATTCACCCCTCCACTTT
CDR3aa: CASSSPTGYNSPLHF

j_gene: TRBJ2-5
v_gene: TRBV5-4
len: 15
abundance: NA
d_gene: NA
CDR3nt: TGTGCCAGCACGCCGGGGAGCCGCCCGGGTGAGACCCAGTACTTC
CDR3aa: CASTPGSRPGETQYF

j_gene: TRBJ1-2
v_gene: TRBV6-5
len: 14
abundance: NA
d_gene: NA
CDR3nt: TGTGCCAGCAGTTACGGGGGGGAGAACTATGGCTACACCTTC
CDR3aa: CASSYGGENYGYTF

j_gene: TRBJ2-1
v_gene: TRBV7-6
len: 16
abundance: NA
d_gene: TRBD1
CDR3nt: TGTGCCAGCAGCGCCCCGACAGGGGGGAGGTACAATGAGCAGTTCTTC
CDR3aa: CASSAPTGGRYNEQFF

j_gene: TRBJ2-3
v_gene: TRBV4-1
len: 16
abundance: once
d_gene: NA
CDR3nt: TGCGCCAGCAGCGCAAGGGAGATGGGTCGCTTCGGTACGCAGTATTTT
CDR3aa: CASSAREMGRFGTQYF

j_gene: TRBJ2-2
v_gene: TRBV5-5
len: 14
abundance: once
d_gene: NA
CDR3nt: TGTGCCAGCAGCTTGGACTCCCGCACCGGGGAGCTGTTTTTT
CDR3aa: CASSLDSRTGELFF

j_gene: TRBJ1-2
v_gene: TRBV7-6
len: 15
abundance: NA
d_gene: NA
CDR3nt: TGTGCCAGCAGCTTGAGGGCGGGGCGCGACTATGGCTACACCTTC
CDR3aa: CASSLRAGRDYGYTF

j_gene: TRBJ2-5
v_gene: TRBV6-5
len: 14
abundance: NA
d_gene: NA
CDR3nt: TGTGCCAGCAACAACCTAGGGGTCAGGGAGACCCAGTACTTC
CDR3aa: CASNNLGVRETQYF

j_gene: TRBJ1-5
v_gene: TRBV12-5
len: 15
abundance: NA
d_gene: TRBD1
CDR3nt: TGTGCTAGTGGTTTCCGAACAGGGGCTTTTCAGCCCCAGCATTTT
CDR3aa: CASGFRTGAFQPQHF

j_gene: TRBJ2-1
v_gene: TRBV7-2
len: 15
abundance: NA
d_gene: TRBD2
CDR3nt: TGTGCCAGCAGCTTTAGCGGGATCGGAAACAATGAGCAGTTCTTC
CDR3aa: CASSFSGIGNNEQFF

j_gene: TRBJ2-7
v_gene: TRBV7-9
len: 15
abundance: NA
d_gene: TRBD1
CDR3nt: TGTGCCAGCAGCTTAGCGGGGACAGGGAAAGTCGAGCAGTACTTC
CDR3aa: CASSLAGTGKVEQYF

j_gene: TRBJ1-2
v_gene: TRBV19
len: 12
abundance: few
d_gene: TRBD1
CDR3nt: TGTGCCAGTACAGACAGGGGCTATGGCTACACCTTC
CDR3aa: CASTDRGYGYTF

j_gene: TRBJ1-6
v_gene: TRBV10-3
len: 13
abundance: NA
d_gene: TRBD1
CDR3nt: TGTGCCATCAGTGTAGGGGGCAGCTCACCCCTCCACTTT
CDR3aa: CAISVGGSSPLHF

j_gene: TRBJ1-5
v_gene: TRBV6-4
len: 16
abundance: NA
d_gene: NA
CDR3nt: TGTGCCAGCAGTGAGAAGCCTGAGGTAAAATATCCGCCCCAGCATTTT
CDR3aa: CASSEKPEVKYPPQHF

j_gene: TRBJ1-2
v_gene: TRBV18
len: 14
abundance: NA
d_gene: TRBD1
CDR3nt: TGTGCCAGCTCAAATGGACAGGGTCGCTATGGCTACACCTTC
CDR3aa: CASSNGQGRYGYTF

j_gene: TRBJ1-1
v_gene: TRBV13
len: 17
abundance: NA
d_gene: NA
CDR3nt: TGTGCCAGCAGCTTAATGGGTGTCGGTCAGGGGTACACTGAAGCTTTCTTT
CDR3aa: CASSLMGVGQGYTEAFF

j_gene: TRBJ2-2
v_gene: TRBV10-2
len: 15
abundance: NA
d_gene: TRBD2
CDR3nt: TGCGCCAGCACTGGGCTAGCGGGAAGGACCGGGGAGCTGTTTTTT
CDR3aa: CASTGLAGRTGELFF

j_gene: TRBJ2-7
v_gene: TRBV11-2
len: 15
abundance: few
d_gene: NA
CDR3nt: TGTGCCAGCAGCTTCGGACAGACCCTCTCCTACGAGCAGTACTTC
CDR3aa: CASSFGQTLSYEQYF

j_gene: TRBJ2-7
v_gene: TRBV30
len: 16
abundance: NA
d_gene: NA
CDR3nt: TGTGCCTGGAGTCCTCTTAGCCAGACTCGGGCCTACGAGCAGTACTTC
CDR3aa: CAWSPLSQTRAYEQYF

j_gene: TRBJ1-4
v_gene: TRBV9
len: 16
abundance: NA
d_gene: TRBD1
CDR3nt: TGTGCCAGCAGCGTAGCCTCGAGGGGGCAGGACGAAAAACTGTTTTTT
CDR3aa: CASSVASRGQDEKLFF

j_gene: TRBJ1-3
v_gene: TRBV30
len: 11
abundance: NA
d_gene: NA
CDR3nt: TGTGCCAGTAGGGAGGGAAATACGGGACTGTTC
CDR3aa: CASREGNTGLF

j_gene: TRBJ1-1
v_gene: TRBV7-9
len: 13
abundance: few
d_gene: NA
CDR3nt: TGTGCCAGCAGCACTGGTAATCCCCTCGAAGCTTTCTTT
CDR3aa: CASSTGNPLEAFF

j_gene: TRBJ2-5
v_gene: TRBV9
len: 20
abundance: NA
d_gene: TRBD1
CDR3nt: TGTGCCAGCAGCGTCCTGGGGGGACAGGGGTATGGATGGTCACAAGAGACCCAGTACTTC
CDR3aa: CASSVLGGQGYGWSQETQYF

j_gene: TRBJ2-3
v_gene: TRBV15
len: 16
abundance: NA
d_gene: TRBD1
CDR3nt: TGTGCCACCAGCAGGAACACGGGACAGGGGGCCGATACGCAGTATTTT
CDR3aa: CATSRNTGQGADTQYF

j_gene: TRBJ2-5
v_gene: TRBV7-9
len: 14
abundance: NA
d_gene: NA
CDR3nt: TGTGCCAGCAGCTTTGGCCCAGTACAAGAGACCCAGTACTTC
CDR3aa: CASSFGPVQETQYF

j_gene: TRBJ1-2
v_gene: TRBV28
len: 13
abundance: NA
d_gene: TRBD1
CDR3nt: TGTGCCAGCAGTTCGACAGGGGTGGGGGGCTACACCTTC
CDR3aa: CASSSTGVGGYTF

j_gene: TRBJ1-1
v_gene: TRBV4-1
len: 13
abundance: NA
d_gene: NA
CDR3nt: TGCGCCAGCAGCCAAGACGCACAGACAGAAGCTTTCTTT
CDR3aa: CASSQDAQTEAFF

j_gene: TRBJ1-2
v_gene: TRBV7-3
len: 17
abundance: NA
d_gene: TRBD1
CDR3nt: TGTGCCAGCAGCTTAAGTTCGATAGGACAGGGCTCTTATGGCTACACCTTC
CDR3aa: CASSLSSIGQGSYGYTF

j_gene: TRBJ2-7
v_gene: TRBV5-4
len: 13
abundance: few
d_gene: NA
CDR3nt: TGTGCCAGCTCCGGCGGGCAGGCCTACGAGCAGTACTTC
CDR3aa: CASSGGQAYEQYF

j_gene: TRBJ2-7
v_gene: TRBV15
len: 14
abundance: NA
d_gene: NA
CDR3nt: TGTGCCACCAGCAGAGAACGGGGTACCTACGAGCAGTACTTC
CDR3aa: CATSRERGTYEQYF

j_gene: TRBJ2-2
v_gene: TRBV7-9
len: 16
abundance: NA
d_gene: NA
CDR3nt: TGTGCCAGCAGCTCCGGGACAACCAAGAACACCGGGGAGCTGTTTTTT
CDR3aa: CASSSGTTKNTGELFF

j_gene: TRBJ2-7
v_gene: TRBV5-4
len: 14
abundance: NA
d_gene: NA
CDR3nt: TGTGCCAGCAGCTTGGGACTGGTCTCCTACGAGCAGTACTTC
CDR3aa: CASSLGLVSYEQYF

j_gene: TRBJ2-3
v_gene: TRBV30
len: 15
abundance: NA
d_gene: TRBD2
CDR3nt: TGTGCCGCGGATGGGGGCGGGGGGGCCGGAGATACGCAGTATTTT
CDR3aa: CAADGGGGAGDTQYF

j_gene: TRBJ2-7
v_gene: TRBV9
len: 15
abundance: NA
d_gene: TRBD1
CDR3nt: TGTGCCAGCAGCCCCCAACAGGGGGCGGCGCACGAGCAGTACTTC
CDR3aa: CASSPQQGAAHEQYF

j_gene: TRBJ2-7
v_gene: TRBV30
len: 13
abundance: once
d_gene: TRBD2
CDR3nt: TGTGCCTGGAGTAGCGGGGGGGATTACGAGCAGTACTTC
CDR3aa: CAWSSGGDYEQYF

j_gene: TRBJ2-2
v_gene: TRBV7-2
len: 16
abundance: once
d_gene: NA
CDR3nt: TGTGCCAGCAGCGGTCGACTAGGAGCAAACACCGGGGAGCTGTTTTTT
CDR3aa: CASSGRLGANTGELFF

j_gene: TRBJ1-5
v_gene: TRBV2
len: 14
abundance: NA
d_gene: NA
CDR3nt: TGTGCCACCAAAAAGACAGGTCCCAATCAGCCCCAGCATTTT
CDR3aa: CATKKTGPNQPQHF

j_gene: TRBJ2-1
v_gene: TRBV10-3
len: 15
abundance: NA
d_gene: TRBD2
CDR3nt: TGTGCCATCAGCCACACTAGCGGGGAGCACAATGAGCAGTTCTTC
CDR3aa: CAISHTSGEHNEQFF

j_gene: TRBJ1-1
v_gene: TRBV2
len: 14
abundance: NA
d_gene: NA
CDR3nt: TGTGCCAGCAGTTCAGGCGTCCACAACACTGAAGCTTTCTTT
CDR3aa: CASSSGVHNTEAFF

j_gene: TRBJ2-7
v_gene: TRBV7-8
len: 17
abundance: few
d_gene: NA
CDR3nt: TGTGCCAGCAGTATTAACCACCCGGGGGTTAGCTCCTACGAGCAGTACTTC
CDR3aa: CASSINHPGVSSYEQYF

j_gene: TRBJ2-7
v_gene: TRBV28
len: 14
abundance: few
d_gene: TRBD2
CDR3nt: TGTGCCAGCACCTATAGCGGGAGGGGCTTCGAGCAGTACTTC
CDR3aa: CASTYSGRGFEQYF

j_gene: TRBJ2-6
v_gene: TRBV9
len: 17
abundance: NA
d_gene: TRBD2
CDR3nt: TGTGCCAGCAGCGTACTAGCGGGACAACCTGGGGCCAACGTCCTGACTTTC
CDR3aa: CASSVLAGQPGANVLTF

j_gene: TRBJ1-5
v_gene: TRBV27
len: 15
abundance: NA
d_gene: TRBD1
CDR3nt: TGTGCCAGCAGTGACTCAGGGGGCGCTTATCAGCCCCAGCATTTT
CDR3aa: CASSDSGGAYQPQHF

j_gene: TRBJ1-2
v_gene: TRBV4-2
len: 15
abundance: once
d_gene: TRBD1
CDR3nt: TGTGCCAGCAGCCCCCTCGGCGGACAGGGTAATGGCTACACCTTC
CDR3aa: CASSPLGGQGNGYTF

j_gene: TRBJ1-5
v_gene: TRBV2
len: 14
abundance: NA
d_gene: NA
CDR3nt: TGTGCCAGCACCAGGGGCCGCCAGGATCAGCCCCAGCATTTT
CDR3aa: CASTRGRQDQPQHF

j_gene: TRBJ2-7
v_gene: TRBV4-3
len: 15
abundance: NA
d_gene: NA
CDR3nt: TGCGCCAGCAGCCCCACCCTACAGTATACCTACGAGCAGTACTTC
CDR3aa: CASSPTLQYTYEQYF

j_gene: TRBJ2-7
v_gene: TRBV7-2
len: 12
abundance: NA
d_gene: NA
CDR3nt: TGTGCCAGCAGCTCGCCGACAAGGGAGCAGTACTTC
CDR3aa: CASSSPTREQYF

j_gene: TRBJ2-1
v_gene: TRBV7-2
len: 15
abundance: NA
d_gene: NA
CDR3nt: TGTGCCAGCAGCCGCGGGCCACCTCCCTACAATGAGCAGTTCTTC
CDR3aa: CASSRGPPPYNEQFF

j_gene: TRBJ2-7
v_gene: TRBV7-9
len: 14
abundance: NA
d_gene: TRBD1
CDR3nt: TGTGCCAGCAGCCTGGGGACAGGGCGAGGCGAGCAGTACTTC
CDR3aa: CASSLGTGRGEQYF

j_gene: TRBJ2-7
v_gene: TRBV19
len: 14
abundance: NA
d_gene: NA
CDR3nt: TGTGCCAGTAGTTCTCGTGAGAGCTCCTACGAGCAGTACTTC
CDR3aa: CASSSRESSYEQYF

j_gene: TRBJ2-6
v_gene: TRBV7-6
len: 16
abundance: NA
d_gene: NA
CDR3nt: TGTGCCAGCAGCTCCGACAGGTCGGCTGGGGCCAACGTCCTGACTTTC
CDR3aa: CASSSDRSAGANVLTF

j_gene: TRBJ2-3
v_gene: TRBV12-1
len: 17
abundance: NA
d_gene: NA
CDR3nt: TGTGCCAGCAGCCCCTGCCGACAAGACAGGGAGAAAGATACGCAGTATTTT
CDR3aa: CASSPCRQDREKDTQYF